Listed here are 25 T cell receptor beta chains from one sample, sequenced in a study of blood T cell repertoires in COVID-19. The assay was immunoSEQ multiplex PCR, and TCRdb's table has in-frame clones only and misses some. Of around 70,000 clones in the sample, about 88% are singletons; the top ten hold approximately 9%. Specimen: peripheral blood. The receptor source for this set is a man aged 80 or over with acute or convalescent COVID-19.

The V call is TRBV9, the J call TRBJ1-6; 9 bases are shared with TRBD1. The CDR3 extends over 16 amino acids. Germline V lookup: CDR1 SGDLS, CDR2 YYNGEE. The V segment lost 4 bases and the J segment 5 bases; nucleotides outside the gene matches: 7. The CDR3 nucleotides are TGTGCCAGCAGCCCCCTCCGGACAGGGGATAATTCACCCCTCCACTTT. Protein sequence: CASSPLRTGDNSPLHF. Combining the CDR3 with reference TRBV9 and TRBJ1-6 gives the whole variable domain DSGVTQTPKHLITATGQRVTLRCSPRSGDLSVYWYQQSLDQGLQFLIQYYNGEERAKGNILERFSAQQFPDLHSELNLSSLELGDSALYFCASSPLRTGDNSPLHFGNGTRLTVT.

This clone was recorded a few times. Other DNA sequences of this sample code for an identical CDR3. The J gene is TRBJ1-2, the V gene TRBV5-6; 8 nucleotides align to TRBD1. The V segment lost 0 bases and the J segment 5 bases; nucleotides outside the gene matches: 3. The germline V gene has CDR1 SGHDT and CDR2 YYEEEE. The CDR3 runs to 14 residues. The DNA of the CDR3 is TGTGCCAGCAGCTTGGGGAGACAGGGGTATGGCTACACCTTC. As protein: CASSLGRQGYGYTF.

This chain links TRBV2 with TRBJ1-4; unclear D gene. Looked up from germline, CDR1 is SNHLY and CDR2 is FYNNEI. The CDR3 length is 14 residues. V lost 4 bases to trimming and J lost 4 bases, with 10 bases between them. CDR3 protein: CASSVQNRNEKLFF. CDR3 nucleotides: TGTGCCAGCAGTGTCCAGAACCGTAATGAAAAACTGTTTTTT.

This chain links TRBV6-1 with TRBJ2-3; no firm D call. Between the trimmed V and J ends, which lost 3 bases and 2 bases, there was a span of 6 bases. The CDR3 runs 13 residues. In germline, CDR1 is MNHNS, CDR2 SASEGT. The CDR3 is CASSDRFTDTQYF. Here the CDR3 DNA reads TGTGCCAGCAGTGACAGATTCACAGATACGCAGTATTTT.

This sequence joins TRBV18 and TRBJ1-6; 12 bases match TRBD1. The V gene end was trimmed by 3 bases and the J gene end by 8 bases; junction bases not matched to a gene: 2. The germline CDR1 and CDR2 sequences are KGHSH and LQKENI. The CDR3 loop spans 15 amino acids. CDR3 DNA: TGTGCCAGCTCACCGGGACAGGGGGCATATTCACCCCTCCACTTT. It translates to CASSPGQGAYSPLHF.

The chain is built from TRBV5-1 and TRBJ2-2, with D hard to call. V was trimmed by 0 bases and J by 2 bases, leaving 8 bases between them. CDR1 SGHRS and CDR2 YFSETQ come from the germline V gene. This CDR3 has 15 residues. CDR3 protein: CASSLGLSNTGELFF. The CDR3 DNA follows: TGCGCCAGCAGCTTGGGACTTTCCAACACCGGGGAGCTGTTTTTT.

The gene calls are TRBV21-1 and TRBJ2-7; TRBD2, the table's D call, was not compared with the DNA. TRBV21-1 is a known pseudogene. The length of the CDR3 is 12 residues. Here the CDR3 DNA reads TGTGCCAGCCTCGGACTAGCGCGTCCGAAGCACTTC. Its translation: CASLGLARPKHF.

This clone was observed a few times. The CDR3 protein is CASSSTQGYGYTF. DNA for the CDR3: TGTGCCAGCAGTTCTACTCAGGGGTATGGCTACACCTTC. This sequence joins TRBV12-3 or TRBV12-4 and TRBJ1-2; TRBD1 might be the D (6 bases). Trimming took 4 bases from V and 5 from J, leaving 11 bases between them. This CDR3 has 13 amino acids.

The V gene is TRBV29-1, the J gene TRBJ2-5; 7 nucleotides agree with TRBD1. The CDR3 sequence is 12 residues long. Germline CDR1 is SQVTM and CDR2 is ANQGSEA. The ends lost 7 bases at V and 1 base at J; junction bases unmatched: 3. Here the CDR3 DNA reads TGCAGCGCGGGGACAGCCCAAGAGACCCAGTACTTC. Translating it yields CSAGTAQETQYF.

The J gene is TRBJ2-3, the V gene TRBV7-3; 13 positions match TRBD2. Germline assignment: CDR1 SGHTA and CDR2 FQGTGA. This CDR3 region has 18 residues. The J segment lost 6 bases and the V segment lost 1 base, leaving 10 bases of the junction unmatched. Here the CDR3 DNA reads TGTGCCAGCAGCTTAAAAGGTCAACTAGCGGGGGGGACTGATACGCAGTATTTT. Translated, it gives CASSLKGQLAGGTDTQYF.

V gene TRBV7-8 combines with J gene TRBJ2-5; D is possibly TRBD2 (6 bases). The germline V gene has CDR1 SGHVS and CDR2 FQNEAQ. V dropped 1 base and J dropped 1 base, with 13 bases sitting between them. The CDR3 has 16 residues. In DNA form, the CDR3 reads TGTGCCAGCAGCTTAGGGGACTGGGGACTCCAAGAGACCCAGTACTTC. Its protein is CASSLGDWGLQETQYF.

The chain joins TRBV19 to TRBJ1-1; perhaps TRBD1 as D (6 bases). Per the germline V gene, CDR1 is LNHDA and CDR2 is SQIVND (reference sequence). This CDR3 comprises 14 residues. V lost 4 bases to trimming and J lost 0 bases, with 9 bases between them. The CDR3 DNA reads as TGTGCCAGTAGTACCAGGACAGTGAACACTGAAGCTTTCTTT. Encoded protein: CASSTRTVNTEAFF.

The rearrangement joins TRBV5-1 to TRBJ1-4, with D unresolved. CDR1 and CDR2 from the germline V gene are SGHRS and YFSETQ. The CDR3 contains 11 residues. V shed 3 bases and J shed 5 bases, with 2 bases lying between them. The CDR3 nucleotides are TGCGCCAGCAGCTCGAATGAAAAACTGTTTTTT. Its translation is CASSSNEKLFF.

The chain couples TRBV6-5 to TRBJ1-5; 7 nucleotides line up with TRBD1. V shed 6 bases and J 5 bases; nucleotides not matched to a gene: 7. This CDR3 contains 14 residues. Germline V gives CDR1 MNHEY, CDR2 SVGAGI. CDR3 amino acids: CASSDGQADQPQHF. The CDR3 DNA follows: TGTGCCAGCAGCGACGGACAGGCCGATCAGCCCCAGCATTTT.

This sequence joins TRBV2 and TRBJ2-3; TRBD2 matches at 12 bases. Looked up from germline, CDR1 is SNHLY and CDR2 is FYNNEI. V shed 3 bases, J shed 2 bases, and the junction held 3 bases outside the gene matches. The CDR3 is 16 amino acids. CDR3 coding DNA: TGTGCCAGCAGTGACCTAGCGGGGGGGTACACAGATACGCAGTATTTT. This gives the protein CASSDLAGGYTDTQYF.

In DNA form, the CDR3 reads TGTGCCAGCAGCTCCGTTAGCGGGGGGCCCCATTACAATGAGCAGTTCTTC. Translation gives CASSSVSGGPHYNEQFF. The chain combines TRBV3-1 (or the pseudogene TRBV3-2) with TRBJ2-1; 10 positions match TRBD2. The CDR3 length is 17 residues. V was clipped by 5 bases and J by 4 bases; unmatched bases: 11. Germline V CDR1 and CDR2: LGHDT, YNNKEL (reference sequence).

The rearrangement joins TRBV9 to TRBJ1-2, with 7 bases lining up with TRBD1. The CDR3 extends over 13 amino acids. Germline values: CDR1 SGDLS, CDR2 YYNGEE. Trimming cost V 3 bases and J 2 bases; bases outside gene matches: 1. Here the CDR3 reads CASSAGGNYGYTF. CDR3 coding DNA: TGTGCCAGCAGCGCAGGGGGGAACTATGGCTACACCTTC.

This clone was recorded only once. The V gene is TRBV11-2, the J gene TRBJ2-1; weak D call: TRBD1 (7 bases). The germline V and J ends were trimmed by 5 bases and 7 bases, with 15 bases remaining between them. Germline V gene lookup returns CDR1 SGHAT and CDR2 FQNNGV. This CDR3 is 14 amino acids long. CDR3 in DNA: TGTGCCAGCAGCCTTGACAGGGCGGGAAATGAGCAGTTCTTC. Translating it yields CASSLDRAGNEQFF.

The chain combines TRBV2 with TRBJ1-2; 7 nucleotides agree with TRBD1. This CDR3 has 13 amino acids. Trimming took 5 bases from V and 2 from J; bases not matched to a gene: 2. CDR1 SNHLY and CDR2 FYNNEI come from the germline V gene. The CDR3 DNA reads as TGTGCCAGCAGTCTGGACAGGAACTATGGCTACACCTTC. Amino acid sequence: CASSLDRNYGYTF.

The chain combines TRBV19 with TRBJ2-3; 9 bases fit TRBD1. The CDR3 is made up of 15 amino acids. Germline CDR1 and CDR2: LNHDA and SQIVND (reference sequence). After removal of 4 bases from V and 11 bases from J, the junction contained 13 bases not matched to a gene. CDR3 sequence (DNA): TGTGCCAGTAGTACTGCCGGGACAGGGAAGGTGGAGCAGTATTTT. Residues: CASSTAGTGKVEQYF.

The sample holds one count of this clone. This chain uses TRBV30 with TRBJ1-2, with TRBD1 as a possible D gene (5 bases). CDR1 GTSNPN and CDR2 SVGIG come from the germline V gene (reference sequence). The CDR3 is made up of 13 amino acids. V was trimmed by 0 bases and J by 6 bases, leaving 11 bases between them. The DNA for the CDR3 is TGTGCCTGGAGTGTAGGGGTAGGGGATGGCTACACCTTC. It is translated as CAWSVGVGDGYTF.

The chain uses TRBV2 and TRBJ2-4; possibly TRBD2 for D (6 bases). The germline V and J ends were trimmed by 7 bases and 3 bases, with 10 bases remaining between them. CDR1 is SNHLY, CDR2 FYNNEI, per germline. CDR3 length equals 13 residues. In DNA, the CDR3 is TGTGCCAGCACGGGGGAAGGCAAAAACATTCAGTACTTC. This sequence encodes CASTGEGKNIQYF.

The gene calls are TRBV5-6 and TRBJ1-2, with 10 bases fitting TRBD1. The CDR3 has 14 residues. The germline V gene has CDR1 SGHDT and CDR2 YYEEEE. The V and J ends lost 3 bases and 5 bases, in that order; junction bases with no gene match: 4. The CDR3 sequence is CASSWDRGGYGYTF. The CDR3 DNA is TGTGCCAGCAGCTGGGACAGGGGTGGATATGGCTACACCTTC.

The gene calls are TRBV19 and TRBJ2-3; D not resolved. CDR3 length: 13 residues. Germline V CDR1 and CDR2: LNHDA, SQIVND (reference sequence). Trimming stripped 5 bases from V and 6 bases from J, with 12 bases between. The CDR3 coding sequence is TGTGCCAGTAGTGTTAGCCCCTGGGATACGCAGTATTTT. This sequence encodes CASSVSPWDTQYF.

This chain links TRBV14 with TRBJ1-6; 8 bases line up with TRBD1. CDR1 SGHDN and CDR2 FVKESK come from the germline V gene. With 1 base clipped from V and 10 bases from J, the junction kept 6 bases outside the gene matches. The CDR3 is 15 amino acids. This CDR3 is CASSQGAGGVSPLHF. As DNA, the CDR3 is TGTGCCAGCAGCCAAGGGGCAGGGGGCGTATCACCCCTCCACTTT.